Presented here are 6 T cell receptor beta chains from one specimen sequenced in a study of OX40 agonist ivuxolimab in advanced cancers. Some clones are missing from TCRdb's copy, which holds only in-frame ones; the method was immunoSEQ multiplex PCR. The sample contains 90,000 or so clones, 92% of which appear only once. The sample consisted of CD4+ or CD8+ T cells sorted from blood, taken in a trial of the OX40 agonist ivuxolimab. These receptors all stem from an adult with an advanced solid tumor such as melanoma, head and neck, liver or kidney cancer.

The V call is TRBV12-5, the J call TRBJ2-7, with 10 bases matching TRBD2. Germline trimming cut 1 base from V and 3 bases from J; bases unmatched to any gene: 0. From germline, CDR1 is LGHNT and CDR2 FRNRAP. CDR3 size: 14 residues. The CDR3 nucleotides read TGTGCTAGTGGTTTGGCTAGCGGGGGCTACGAGCAGTACTTC. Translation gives CASGLASGGYEQYF.

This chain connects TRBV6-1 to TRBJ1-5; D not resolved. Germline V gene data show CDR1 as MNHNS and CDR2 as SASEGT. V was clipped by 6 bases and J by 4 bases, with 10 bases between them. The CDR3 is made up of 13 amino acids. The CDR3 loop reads CASSTRVNQPQHF. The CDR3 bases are TGTGCCAGCAGCACGAGGGTAAATCAGCCCCAGCATTTT.

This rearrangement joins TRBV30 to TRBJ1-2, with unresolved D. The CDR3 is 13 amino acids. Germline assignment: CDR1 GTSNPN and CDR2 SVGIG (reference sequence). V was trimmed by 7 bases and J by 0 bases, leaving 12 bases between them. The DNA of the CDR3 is TGTGCCTACACGGACCATACTAACTATGGCTACACCTTC. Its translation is CAYTDHTNYGYTF.

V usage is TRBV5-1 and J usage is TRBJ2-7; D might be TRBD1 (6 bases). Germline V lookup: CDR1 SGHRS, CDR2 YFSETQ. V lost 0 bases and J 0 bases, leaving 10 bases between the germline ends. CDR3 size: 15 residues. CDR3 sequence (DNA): TGCGCCAGCAGCTTGGATAGGGGGTACTCCTACGAGCAGTACTTC. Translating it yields CASSLDRGYSYEQYF.

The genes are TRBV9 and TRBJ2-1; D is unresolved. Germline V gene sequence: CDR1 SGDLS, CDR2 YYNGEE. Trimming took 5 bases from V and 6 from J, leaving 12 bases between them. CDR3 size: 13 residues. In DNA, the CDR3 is TGTGCCAGCAGACGACCGACCGGCAATGAGCAGTTCTTC. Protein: CASRRPTGNEQFF.

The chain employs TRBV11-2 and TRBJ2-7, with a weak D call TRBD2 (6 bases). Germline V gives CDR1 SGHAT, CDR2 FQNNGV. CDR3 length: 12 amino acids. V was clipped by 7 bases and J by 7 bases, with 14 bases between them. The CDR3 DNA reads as TGTGCCAGCATACGGGAGACGGGAGAGCAGTACTTC. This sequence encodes CASIRETGEQYF.